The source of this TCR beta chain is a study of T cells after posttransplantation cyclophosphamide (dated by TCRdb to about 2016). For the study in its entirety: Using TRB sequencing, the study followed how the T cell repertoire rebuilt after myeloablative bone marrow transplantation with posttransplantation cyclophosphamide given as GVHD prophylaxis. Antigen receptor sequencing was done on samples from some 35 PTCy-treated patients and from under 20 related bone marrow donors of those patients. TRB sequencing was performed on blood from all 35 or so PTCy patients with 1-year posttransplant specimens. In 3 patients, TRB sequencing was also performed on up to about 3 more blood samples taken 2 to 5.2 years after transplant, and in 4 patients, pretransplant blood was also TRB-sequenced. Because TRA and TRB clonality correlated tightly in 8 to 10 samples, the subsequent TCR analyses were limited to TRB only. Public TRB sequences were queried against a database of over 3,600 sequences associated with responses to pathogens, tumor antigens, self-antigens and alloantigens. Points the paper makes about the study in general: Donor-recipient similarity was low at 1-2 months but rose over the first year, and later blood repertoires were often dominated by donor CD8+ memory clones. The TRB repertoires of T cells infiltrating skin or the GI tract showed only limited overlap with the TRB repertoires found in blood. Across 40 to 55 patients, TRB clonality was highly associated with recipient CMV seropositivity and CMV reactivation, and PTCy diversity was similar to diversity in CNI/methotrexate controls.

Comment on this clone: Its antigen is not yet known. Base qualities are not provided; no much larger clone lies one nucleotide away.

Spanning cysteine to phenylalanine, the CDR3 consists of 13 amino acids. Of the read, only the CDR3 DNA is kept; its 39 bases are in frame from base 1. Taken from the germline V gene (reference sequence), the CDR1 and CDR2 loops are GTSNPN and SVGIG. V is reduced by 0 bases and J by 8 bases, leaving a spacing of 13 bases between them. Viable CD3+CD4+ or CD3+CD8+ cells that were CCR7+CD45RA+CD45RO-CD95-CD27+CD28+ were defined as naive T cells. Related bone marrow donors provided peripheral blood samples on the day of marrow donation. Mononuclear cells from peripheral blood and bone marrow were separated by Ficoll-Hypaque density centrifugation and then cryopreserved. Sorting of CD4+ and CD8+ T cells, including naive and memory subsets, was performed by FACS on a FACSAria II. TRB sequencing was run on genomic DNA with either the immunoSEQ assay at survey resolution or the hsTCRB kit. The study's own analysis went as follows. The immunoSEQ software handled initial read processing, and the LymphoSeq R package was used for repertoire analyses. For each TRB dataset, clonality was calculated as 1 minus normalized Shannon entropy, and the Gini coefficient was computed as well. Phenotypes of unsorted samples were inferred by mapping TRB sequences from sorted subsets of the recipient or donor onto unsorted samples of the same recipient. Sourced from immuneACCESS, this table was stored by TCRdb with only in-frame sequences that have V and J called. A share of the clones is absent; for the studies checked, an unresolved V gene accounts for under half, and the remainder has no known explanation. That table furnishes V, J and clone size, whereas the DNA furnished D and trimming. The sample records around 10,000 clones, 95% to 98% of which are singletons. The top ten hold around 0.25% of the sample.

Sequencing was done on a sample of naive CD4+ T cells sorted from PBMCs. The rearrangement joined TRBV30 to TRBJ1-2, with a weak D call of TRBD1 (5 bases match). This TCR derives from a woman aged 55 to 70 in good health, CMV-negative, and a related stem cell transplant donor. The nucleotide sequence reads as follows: TGTGCCTGGAGTGTACGACGGGGGGAAGGCTACACCTTC. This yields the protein CAWSVRRGEGYTF.